The entry below gives a single T cell receptor beta chain sequence along with its context. This specimen belongs to a study of blood T cell repertoires in COVID-19. About the study: The United States, Italy and Spain supplied acute and convalescent COVID-19 samples. PBMCs, B-cell-depleted T cells, or T cells were the source of the cDNA or gDNA that made up the material.

This CDR3 is built from 14 residues. Methods used by the authors: Researchers report that nucleated cell counts were estimated from reference gene primer amplification. Repertoires were generated with immunoSEQ multiplex PCR, while TCRdb's copy carries only in-frame clones and drops some. V and J calls and clone size are as listed in that table; D and trimming were resolved from the DNA. The profile shows roughly 12,000 clones, about nine tenths of them singletons. This chain connects TRBV21-1 to TRBJ1-2; the tabulated D call, TRBD1, remains unverified against the DNA. TRBV21-1 is assigned pseudogene status. This receptor was identified in a woman in her 70s with active COVID-19. What was sequenced was peripheral blood. The DNA of the CDR3 is TGTGCCAGCAGCTTGGGACAGCCGACCTATGGCTACACCTTC. Its translation is CASSLGQPTYGYTF.